This T cell receptor beta chain is drawn from a study of blood T cells in healthy people across ages (dated by TCRdb to 2015 to 2017). As for the study more broadly: In model experiments, template switching captured about one uniquely barcoded TCR beta cDNA molecule for every two T cells. The study analyzed two additional independent replicas of 1 million unique cDNA reads from the same blood draw for two donors, one aged 18 to 30 and one aged 80 or older. Age-related changes in TCR beta repertoire diversity were measured in the study by deep sequencing normalized with unique cDNA molecular identifiers. The donors were divided into four age groups: young (average around 15 years), middle-aged (roughly 42), aged (about 61) and long-lived (roughly 88). What the study reported, not specific to this receptor: Estimates of total diversity from one million sequenced T cells were regarded as lower bounds and underestimates. Because donor CMV infection status was unknown, age-related changes in expanded clonotypes were potentially confounded. There was a strong correlation between observed TCR beta diversity and the percentage of naive T cells measured by flow cytometry. Conclusive comparison of naive and antigen-experienced compartments was prevented by the profiling of bulk unsorted PBMCs. Observed TCR beta diversity per million T cells fell roughly linearly with age, and a significant reduction was already apparent by age roughly 41. Compared with the aged group, more naive CD4+ T cells, fewer expanded clones and increased TCR diversity were shown by the long-lived group, suggesting age selection.

Library preparation employed 5' RACE. The run used an Illumina HiSeq 2500. A second PCR of about 7 to 12 cycles was run with a J-beta primer mix and a sample-barcoded 5' primer. Each TCR beta cDNA molecule received a unique molecular identifier from a template-switch 5' adaptor carrying 12 random nucleotides. Each sample yielded at least 3 million CDR3-containing paired-end reads. All of the RNA was converted into first-strand cDNA using the Mint cDNA synthesis kit, with a TRBC-specific oligonucleotide serving as the primer. After uracil-DNA glycosylase treatment, a first 18-cycle PCR used universal primers M1SS and BC2_uni_R on all cDNA. As for the authors' bioinformatics: Each sample was normalized by randomly selecting 1 million high-quality reads, each carrying a distinct molecular identifier. Reads with shared molecular identifiers were discarded instead of being binned into consensus sequences. MiTCR, set to a Q25 quality threshold and the strictest error-elimination algorithm, was used for CDR3 identification, clonotype clustering and error correction. A nonparametric unseen species model with Euler transformation was used to estimate a lower bound on total TCR beta diversity. TCRdb reprocessing: public reads trimmed at Q25 with fastp, clones called with MiXCR, in-frame beta chains kept. Every entry covers one CDR3 protein and lists the most common genes and DNA from its rows. The V and J calls reflect TCRdb's pipeline rather than the authors' work. Counted in this sample were about 800,000 distinct CDR3 sequences; around a quarter of them appeared once. The ten most abundant clones make up roughly 3.5% of the sample.

V gives up 7 bases and J gives up 5 bases, and the segment between their germline ends measures 17 bases. From the cysteine through the phenylalanine, the CDR3 covers 14 amino acids. Only the CDR3 DNA is retained, 42 bases long and in frame from the first base. For CDR1 and CDR2, the germline V gene lists LGHNA and YNFKEQ. The donors were around 39 Caucasian individuals from Russia, aged 6 to 90 years, who were systemically healthy. Approximately 9.7 milliliters of peripheral blood were drawn from each donor into EDTA-treated Vacutainer tubes. Ficoll-Paque density-gradient centrifugation was used to isolate PBMCs, with at least 7 million obtained per sample. Total RNA was extracted from PBMCs with Trizol reagent, with at least 6 micrograms obtained per sample. Naive CD45RAhigh/CD27high T cell percentages were measured by flow cytometry on a PBMC aliquot from every donor. Remarks on this clonotype: Its specific antigen is unknown. No qualities accompany the bases; no much larger clone lies one base away.

This sample was also put to use in a study of T cells of mothers and their children. As that second study puts it: Nine systemically healthy Caucasian individuals served as donors, namely three mothers together with their six children. cDNA synthesis used all of the extracted RNA, with 1.5 ug of RNA in each 15 ul reaction. In the second PCR, the M1S primer introduced both the sample barcodes and 2-4 random nucleotides. More than 8 million TCR beta CDR3 reads were obtained from each mother, and roughly 3 million reads were obtained from each child. In both related and unrelated pairs, thymic selection shapes the output of TCR recombination in a similar way, with inherited differences having only a minor effect. Normalized repertoire overlap in related mother-child pairs was always slightly higher than in unrelated mother-child pairs, but the difference was never significant. With a sensitivity of about 100 clones per million clonotypes, no persistent microchimeric T cell clones were detected. In the study, deep NGS was used to compare the TCR beta repertoires of mothers and children, and features distinguishing related mother-child pairs from unrelated individuals were sought. The mean age was about 38 +/- 4 years for the mothers and about 10 +/- 4 years for the children. After adapter ligation was performed with NEBNext reagents, the libraries were sequenced on an Illumina HiSeq 2000 with 100+100 nt paired-end reads. To prevent cross-contamination, the mother and child libraries were prepared a month apart and were sequenced in separate runs. For each donor, between 500,000 and 2,000,000 distinct TCR beta clonotypes were identified. Naive TCR beta clonotypes were estimated from low-frequency clonotypes matched to each donor's FACS-determined naive share, without sorting.

The receptor comes from a boy aged 5-17 years in good health. The material sequenced was blood. The V and J segments used are TRBV4-2 and TRBJ1-2, with no reliable assignment of the D segment. The CDR3 protein: CASTVLGSTYGYTF. The sequence in DNA is TGTGCCAGCACCGTGCTAGGGTCCACTTATGGCTACACCTTC.